These T cell receptor beta chains were read from a single sample in a study of siplizumab effects on memory and regulatory T cells. The assay was immunoSEQ multiplex PCR, and TCRdb's table has in-frame clones only and misses some. The table includes about 69,000 clones, around nine tenths detected once. Sequencing used Tregs sorted from blood. Every receptor here comes from a human donor in good health. The CDR3 runs from the conserved cysteine through the conserved F or W. A D gene is named only where the DNA matches it firmly. Clone size appears in some rows only: once, few, many, or a class for an expanded clone.

V	J	D	size	length	CDR3	DNA
TRBV5-1	TRBJ2-3	.	.	14	CASSGAGTTDTQYF	TGCGCCAGCAGCGGGGCCGGGACTACAGATACGCAGTATTTT
TRBV7-2	TRBJ1-4	.	.	15	CASSLVRYTGEKLFF	TGTGCCAGCAGCTTAGTGAGGTATACTGGTGAAAAACTGTTTTTT
TRBV5-1	TRBJ2-1	.	.	15	CASSWGGTSYNEQFF	TGCGCCAGCAGCTGGGGCGGTACCTCCTACAATGAGCAGTTCTTC
TRBV2	TRBJ1-2	TRBD1	.	16	CASRKGQGNRYYGYTF	TGTGCCAGCCGAAAGGGACAGGGCAATCGGTACTATGGCTACACCTTC
TRBV5-1	TRBJ2-1	.	.	13	CASSPWAVNEQFF	TGCGCCAGCAGCCCCTGGGCAGTCAATGAGCAGTTCTTC
TRBV19	TRBJ2-1	.	.	14	CASSQGKSYNEQFF	TGTGCCAGTAGTCAGGGTAAGTCCTACAATGAGCAGTTCTTC
TRBV18	TRBJ2-7	TRBD1	few	14	CASSPMGQGYEQYF	TGTGCCAGCTCACCAATGGGACAGGGCTACGAGCAGTACTTC
TRBV19	TRBJ1-2	.	.	15	CASSIRGRGNYGYTF	TGTGCCAGTAGTATAAGGGGACGAGGTAACTATGGCTACACCTTC
TRBV7-2	TRBJ2-7	.	.	17	CASSLQRTGPSSYEQYF	TGTGCCAGCAGCCTACAACGGACGGGACCGAGCTCCTACGAGCAGTACTTC
TRBV2	TRBJ2-7	TRBD2	.	14	CATRGVAGEFKQYF	TGTGCCACCAGAGGTGTAGCGGGAGAGTTTAAGCAGTACTTC
TRBV5-1	TRBJ1-4	TRBD1	.	15	CASSPGQTTNEKLFF	TGCGCCAGCAGCCCGGGACAGACGACTAATGAAAAACTGTTTTTT
TRBV5-1	TRBJ2-1	.	.	12	CASSLVGFEQFF	TGCGCCAGCAGCTTGGTAGGTTTTGAGCAGTTCTTC
TRBV7-9	TRBJ2-1	.	.	15	CASSLEGRVYNEQFF	TGTGCCAGCAGCTTAGAGGGCAGGGTTTACAATGAGCAGTTCTTC
TRBV21-1	TRBJ1-5	.	.	16	CASSKEDSRSNQPQHF	TGTGCCAGCAGCAAAGAGGACAGCAGGAGCAATCAGCCCCAGCATTTT
TRBV7-6	TRBJ2-1	TRBD1	.	16	CASSRYGQGSYNEQFF	TGTGCCAGCAGCCGCTACGGACAGGGGTCCTACAATGAGCAGTTCTTC
TRBV6-5	TRBJ1-2	.	.	12	CASSWYSSGYTF	TGTGCCAGCAGTTGGTATAGTTCGGGCTACACCTTC
TRBV4-1	TRBJ1-2	.	.	15	CASSQGPGTYYGYTF	TGCGCCAGCAGCCAAGGTCCAGGGACCTATTATGGCTACACCTTC
TRBV7-3	TRBJ2-2	.	.	16	CASSPGGLLSPGELFF	TGTGCCAGCAGCCCCGGAGGGCTGCTCTCACCCGGGGAGCTGTTTTTT
TRBV19	TRBJ1-1	.	.	13	CASRRGRGAEAFF	TGTGCCAGTAGACGAGGTAGGGGCGCTGAAGCTTTCTTT
TRBV10-3	TRBJ2-3	.	.	14	CAISGGPSTDTQYF	TGTGCCATCAGTGGCGGGCCTAGCACAGATACGCAGTATTTT
TRBV7-2	TRBJ2-6	.	.	18	CASSLVIGGPAGANVLTF	TGTGCCAGCAGCTTAGTAATTGGGGGGCCCGCTGGGGCCAACGTCCTGACTTTC
TRBV19	TRBJ2-1	TRBD2	few	16	CASSFRPSGRNNEQFF	TGTGCCAGTAGCTTCCGGCCTAGCGGTCGGAACAATGAGCAGTTCTTC
TRBV15	TRBJ2-1	.	.	15	CATSRTGDGYNEQFF	TGTGCCACCAGCAGGACAGGTGATGGCTACAATGAGCAGTTCTTC
TRBV5-4	TRBJ2-7	.	once	14	CASSLLGGTYEQYF	TGTGCCAGCAGTTTATTGGGTGGGACCTACGAGCAGTACTTC
TRBV19	TRBJ1-5	.	.	14	CASSREGGHQPQHF	TGTGCCAGTAGTAGAGAGGGGGGTCATCAGCCCCAGCATTTT
TRBV2	TRBJ1-1	.	.	13	CASHKFGLGEAFF	TGTGCCAGCCATAAATTCGGGTTGGGTGAAGCTTTCTTT
TRBV5-6	TRBJ2-7	.	.	11	CASSFKNEQYF	TGTGCCAGCAGCTTTAAGAACGAGCAGTACTTC
TRBV10-3	TRBJ2-7	.	.	13	CAISESRDYEQYF	TGTGCCATCAGTGAGTCTAGGGACTACGAGCAGTACTTC
TRBV7-3	TRBJ2-7	TRBD2	.	18	CASSLRGSSGSTAYEQYF	TGTGCCAGCAGCTTAAGAGGGAGTAGCGGGAGTACAGCCTACGAGCAGTACTTC
TRBV4-3	TRBJ2-1	.	once	15	CASSQDGSRTSEQFF	TGCGCCAGCAGCCAAGACGGTTCTAGGACGAGTGAGCAGTTCTTC
TRBV7-9	TRBJ2-5	.	.	14	CASSPEDSGETQYF	TGTGCCAGCAGCCCCGAAGATTCGGGAGAGACCCAGTACTTC
TRBV10-2	TRBJ1-2	.	.	12	CASSKINYGYTF	TGCGCCAGCAGTAAAATTAACTATGGCTACACCTTC
TRBV5-1	TRBJ1-3	.	.	16	CASSLTGTNSGNTIYF	TGCGCCAGCAGCTTAACCGGGACAAACTCTGGAAACACCATATATTTT
TRBV4-3	TRBJ2-7	.	.	13	CASSDDRSYEQYF	TGCGCCAGCAGCGATGACAGGTCCTACGAGCAGTACTTC
TRBV11-3	TRBJ2-3	.	.	13	CASSWKGGWAQYF	TGTGCCAGCAGCTGGAAGGGAGGTTGGGCGCAGTATTTT
TRBV7-3	TRBJ2-1	TRBD2	.	13	CASSLAGELEQFF	TGTGCCAGCAGCTTAGCGGGAGAGCTTGAGCAGTTCTTC
TRBV19	TRBJ1-2	.	medium-sized	16	CASSPSLGRRNYGYTF	TGTGCCAGTAGTCCGTCCTTAGGAAGAAGGAACTATGGCTACACCTTC
TRBV30	TRBJ2-7	TRBD2	.	17	CAWSVHFPSGSVSEQYF	TGTGCCTGGAGTGTACACTTTCCTAGCGGGAGCGTAAGCGAGCAGTACTTC